This T cell receptor beta chain was captured by sequencing in a study of cytomegalovirus exposure and HLA in healthy donors. Study as a whole: Caucasian-associated ancestry cluster membership applied to just over 80% of a few hundred genotyped donors. Broader study findings: There were approximately 150 TCR beta chains listed as cytomegalovirus-associated. Another analysis was done later, and it associated approximately 17,000 TCR beta sequences with HLA alleles at 0.05 false discovery rate. Clonal expansion, a later analysis showed, was greater in HLA-associated TCR beta chains than in equally common others.

V was shortened by 5 bases and J by 7 bases, with 14 bases between the two germline ends. This CDR3 region has 14 residues. The V gene's germline CDR1 is SEHNR and CDR2 FQNEAQ (reference sequence). It was with 60 Vbeta and 13 Jbeta primers that the PCR ran. Sequenced by immunoSEQ multiplex PCR; TCRdb stores in-frame clones only, minus some. The sample yields approximately 200,000 clones, more than 75% seen once. A note on this clone: Its antigen is undetermined.

Material for sequencing was PBMCs. This chain uses TRBV7-9 with TRBJ1-4; possible D gene TRBD1, 5 bases. The clonotype was recovered from a woman aged 45 to 65 in good health and CMV-seropositive. The CDR3 DNA sequence: TGTGCCAGCAGCCCCGAGCCCGGGGGTGAAAAACTGTTTTTT. This sequence encodes CASSPEPGGEKLFF.